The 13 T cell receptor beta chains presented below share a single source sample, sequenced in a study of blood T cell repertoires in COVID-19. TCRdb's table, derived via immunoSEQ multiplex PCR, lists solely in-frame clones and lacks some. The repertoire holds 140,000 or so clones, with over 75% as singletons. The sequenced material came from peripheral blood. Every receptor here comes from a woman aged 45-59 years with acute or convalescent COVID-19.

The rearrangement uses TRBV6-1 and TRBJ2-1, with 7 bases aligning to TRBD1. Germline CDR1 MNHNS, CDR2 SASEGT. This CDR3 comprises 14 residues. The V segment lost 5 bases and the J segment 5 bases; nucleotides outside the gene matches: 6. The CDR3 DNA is TGTGCCAGCAGTTCGGGACAGTACCACAATGAGCAGTTCTTC. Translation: CASSSGQYHNEQFF.

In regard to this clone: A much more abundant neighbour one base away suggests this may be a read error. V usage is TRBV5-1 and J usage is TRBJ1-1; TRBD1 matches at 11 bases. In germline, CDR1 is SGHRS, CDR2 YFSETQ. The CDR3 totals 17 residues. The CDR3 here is CASSSPRTGGGNTETFF. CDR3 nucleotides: TGCGCCAGCAGCTCACCTAGGACAGGGGGCGGGAACACTGAAACTTTCTTT.

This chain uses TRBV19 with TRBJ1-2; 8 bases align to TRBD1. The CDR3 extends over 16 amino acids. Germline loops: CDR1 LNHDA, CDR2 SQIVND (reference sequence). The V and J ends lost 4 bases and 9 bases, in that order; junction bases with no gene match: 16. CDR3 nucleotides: TGTGCCAGTAGTAACCCCTCCCGACAGGGGAGAAGGAGCTACACCTTC. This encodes CASSNPSRQGRRSYTF.

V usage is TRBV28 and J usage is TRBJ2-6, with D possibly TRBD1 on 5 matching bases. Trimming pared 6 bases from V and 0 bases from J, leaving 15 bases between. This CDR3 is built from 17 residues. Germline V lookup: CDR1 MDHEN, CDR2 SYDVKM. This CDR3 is CASSSRGYYSGANVLTF. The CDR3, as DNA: TGTGCCAGCAGCTCTAGGGGATATTACTCTGGGGCCAACGTCCTGACTTTC.

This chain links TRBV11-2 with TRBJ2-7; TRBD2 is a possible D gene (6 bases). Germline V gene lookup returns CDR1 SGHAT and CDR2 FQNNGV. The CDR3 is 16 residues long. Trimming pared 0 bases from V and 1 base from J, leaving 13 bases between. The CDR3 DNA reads TGTGCCAGCAGCTTAGATTCTGGGCTAGCGTCCTACGAGCAGTACTTC. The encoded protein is CASSLDSGLASYEQYF.

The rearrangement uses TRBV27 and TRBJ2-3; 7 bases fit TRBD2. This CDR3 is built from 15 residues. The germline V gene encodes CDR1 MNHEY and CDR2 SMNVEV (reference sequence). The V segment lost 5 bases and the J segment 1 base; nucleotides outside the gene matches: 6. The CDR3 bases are TGTGCCAGCAGTGTACTAGCGACCGGCACAGATACGCAGTATTTT. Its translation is CASSVLATGTDTQYF.

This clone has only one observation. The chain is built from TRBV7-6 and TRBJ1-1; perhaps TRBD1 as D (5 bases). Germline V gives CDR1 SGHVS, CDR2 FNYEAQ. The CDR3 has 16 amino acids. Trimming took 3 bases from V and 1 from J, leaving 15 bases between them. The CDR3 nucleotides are TGTGCCAGCAGCTTTCCCGAAGGGAGGGGGAACACTGAAGCTTTCTTT. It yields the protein CASSFPEGRGNTEAFF. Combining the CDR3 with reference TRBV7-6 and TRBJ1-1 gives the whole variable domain GAGVSQSPRYKVTKRGQDVALRCDPISGHVSLYWYRQALGQGPEFLTYFNYEAQQDKSGLPNDRFSAERPEGSISTLTIQRTEQRDSAMYRCASSFPEGRGNTEAFFGQGTRLTVV.

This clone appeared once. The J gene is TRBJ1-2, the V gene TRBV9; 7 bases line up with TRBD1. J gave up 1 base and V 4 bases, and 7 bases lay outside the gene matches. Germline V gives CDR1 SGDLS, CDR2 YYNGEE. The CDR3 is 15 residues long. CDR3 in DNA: TGTGCCAGCAGCCCACAGGGGACAATTAACTATGGCTACACCTTC. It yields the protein CASSPQGTINYGYTF.

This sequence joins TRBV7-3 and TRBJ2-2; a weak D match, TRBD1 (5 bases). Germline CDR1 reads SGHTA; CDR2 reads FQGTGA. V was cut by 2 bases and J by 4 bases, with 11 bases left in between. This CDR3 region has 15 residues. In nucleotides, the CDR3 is TGTGCCAGCAGCTTAGGCCTGCAGGGCACCGGGGAGCTGTTTTTT. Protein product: CASSLGLQGTGELFF.

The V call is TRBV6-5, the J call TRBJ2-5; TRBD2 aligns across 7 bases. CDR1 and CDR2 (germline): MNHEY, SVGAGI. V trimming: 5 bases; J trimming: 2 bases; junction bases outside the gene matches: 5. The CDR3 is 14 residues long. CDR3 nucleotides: TGTGCCAGCAGTAGCGGGATCCTACAAGAGACCCAGTACTTC. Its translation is CASSSGILQETQYF.

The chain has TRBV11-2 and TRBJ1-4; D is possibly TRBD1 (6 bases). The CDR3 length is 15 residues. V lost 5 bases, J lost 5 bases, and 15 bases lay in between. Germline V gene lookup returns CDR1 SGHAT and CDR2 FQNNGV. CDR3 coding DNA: TGTGCCAGCAGCCCCACAGGGCCTGGAAATGAAAAACTGTTTTTT. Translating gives CASSPTGPGNEKLFF.

This CDR3 is CASSQGVNTEAFF. The CDR3 DNA reads as TGCGCCAGCAGTCAGGGCGTGAACACTGAAGCTTTCTTT. The chain uses TRBV5-1 and TRBJ1-1, with a possible D match to TRBD1 (5 bases). From germline, CDR1 is SGHRS and CDR2 YFSETQ. Deletions cut 5 bases from V and 0 bases from J, with 8 bases between. CDR3 length: 13 residues.

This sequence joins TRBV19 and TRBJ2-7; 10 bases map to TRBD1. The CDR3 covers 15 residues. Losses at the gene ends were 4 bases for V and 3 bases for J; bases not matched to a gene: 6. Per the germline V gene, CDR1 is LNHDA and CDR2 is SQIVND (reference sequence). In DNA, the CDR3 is TGTGCCAGTAGTACATCCGGGACAGGGGACTACGAGCAGTACTTC. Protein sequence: CASSTSGTGDYEQYF.